The clone carrying this T cell receptor beta chain was found a few times. Amplified regions were TCR beta CDR3 sequences from RNA transcripts. HTBI primers were the set used in a first-round RT-PCR of the TCR CDR3. MiXCR, run by TCRdb on the multiplex PCR reads, gives a single entry per CDR3 protein. The sample includes 700,000 or so distinct CDR3 sequences, roughly 15% seen only once; the top ten take approximately 8.4%. This record belongs to a study of T cells in Graves' hyperthyroidism and ophthalmopathy. Graves' hyperthyroidism qualified as stable when ophthalmopathy did not progress within 18 months. In germline, CDR1 is SGDLS, CDR2 YYNGEE. Trimming took 3 bases from V and 6 from J; bases not matched to a gene: 7. This CDR3 has 15 residues.

The sample comprised blood. The V gene is TRBV9, the J gene TRBJ2-1, with 9 bases lining up with TRBD2. The receptor was isolated from a man younger than 35 with Graves' hyperthyroidism. The CDR3 DNA sequence: TGTGCCAGCAGCGGTAGCGGGAGAGGTGGCAATGAGCAGTTCTTC. Protein sequence: CASSGSGRGGNEQFF.